This T cell receptor beta chain was profiled in a study of early T cells in non-severe SARS-CoV-2 infection. Study-wide background: Chains from this unsorted whole-blood bulk RNA could not be paired.

Study findings and constraints: VDJdb matching skewed toward anti-spike CD8 responses, missing private and CD4 specificities.

To note about this clonotype: The antigen is undetermined.

Individually, cDNA molecules had unique molecular identifiers attached to them. TCRdb analysed the 5' RACE reads with MiXCR anew, one entry per CDR3 protein. The sample holds more than 30,000 distinct CDR3 sequences, 7% to 7.5% seen once. The germline V gene encodes CDR1 SQVTM and CDR2 ANQGSEA. The V and J ends lost 5 bases and 3 bases respectively, with 14 bases between them. CDR3 size: 13 residues. The gene calls are TRBV29-1 and TRBJ2-7; D perhaps matches TRBD1 (6 bases). Sequencing was performed on whole blood, taken at baseline. This clonotype was obtained from an adult who was a healthcare worker with PCR-confirmed SARS-CoV-2 infection or an uninfected control (not recorded which). The DNA for the CDR3 is TGCAGCGTTACAGGGACCCTATTCTACGAGCAGTACTTC. Translated: CSVTGTLFYEQYF.